This passage covers 29 T cell receptor beta chains from one sample sequenced in a study of T cell responses to AZD1222 COVID-19 vaccine. The protocol was immunoSEQ multiplex PCR, while the TCRdb copy is restricted to in-frame clones and leaves out a portion. The table lists roughly 170,000 clones, approximately 86% of them singletons, with roughly 2.5% in the top ten. The material was peripheral blood, obtained on day 0 of AZD1222 vaccination. The receptors were sampled from an adult in good health.

The chain combines TRBV14 with TRBJ2-1; TRBD2 aligns across 9 bases. The germline V gene has CDR1 SGHDN and CDR2 FVKESK. Germline trimming cut 5 bases from V and 6 bases from J; bases unmatched to any gene: 5. CDR3 length equals 14 residues. CDR3 protein: CASSLGSGSNEQFF. The CDR3 DNA reads TGTGCCAGCAGCTTAGGTAGCGGGAGCAATGAGCAGTTCTTC.

V is TRBV5-6 and J is TRBJ2-7; TRBD1 aligns across 10 bases. The germline V gene encodes CDR1 SGHDT and CDR2 YYEEEE. CDR3 length equals 15 residues. The V gene end was trimmed by 3 bases and the J gene end by 5 bases; junction bases not matched to a gene: 8. The chain's CDR3 is CASSSLDRGNHEQYF. CDR3 in DNA: TGTGCCAGCAGCTCCCTGGACAGGGGGAATCACGAGCAGTACTTC.

The chain combines TRBV19 with TRBJ2-7, with a possible D match to TRBD2 (6 bases). The CDR3 length is 15 residues. The ends were cut back, 6 bases at V and 5 bases at J, with 20 bases in the middle. Germline V gene sequence: CDR1 LNHDA, CDR2 SQIVND (reference sequence). DNA of the CDR3: TGTGCCAGTAGGTTACGCGCGGGGTCCGGCGACGAGCAGTACTTC. Translated, it gives CASRLRAGSGDEQYF.

The chain carries TRBV5-1 and TRBJ1-5, with a possible D match to TRBD1 (6 bases). Germline assignment: CDR1 SGHRS and CDR2 YFSETQ. The CDR3 loop spans 14 amino acids. V was shortened by 4 bases and J by 9 bases, with 17 bases between the two germline ends. DNA for the CDR3: TGCGCCAGCAGCCCCTCCTCGGACAGATCGCCCCAGCATTTT. Amino acid sequence: CASSPSSDRSPQHF.

This clone was recorded only once. The chain is built from TRBV29-1 and TRBJ2-5, with D possibly TRBD2 on 5 matching bases. The CDR3 is 15 amino acids. Germline V gene lookup returns CDR1 SQVTM and CDR2 ANQGSEA. The germline V and J ends were trimmed by 2 bases and 2 bases, with 15 bases remaining between them. The CDR3 is CSVEPTRYLQETQYF. CDR3 sequence (DNA): TGCAGCGTTGAACCCACTAGGTACCTACAAGAGACCCAGTACTTC.

The chain is built from TRBV7-9 and TRBJ2-1; D remains ambiguous. V lost 1 base and J lost 9, with 13 bases in between. Germline CDR1 and CDR2: SEHNR and FQNEAQ (reference sequence). The CDR3 consists of 14 residues. CDR3 loop: CASSLGTLSGEQFF. The CDR3 region has the DNA TGTGCCAGCAGCTTAGGTACTTTATCGGGTGAGCAGTTCTTC.

The chain is built from TRBV5-1 and TRBJ2-7; TRBD2 aligns across 14 bases. The CDR3 totals 17 residues. V was clipped by 4 bases and J by 0 bases; unmatched bases: 6. Germline CDR1 is SGHRS and CDR2 is YFSETQ. CDR3 in amino acids: CASSVGTSGSRSYEQYF. CDR3 nucleotide sequence: TGCGCCAGCAGCGTAGGGACTAGCGGGAGTCGCTCCTACGAGCAGTACTTC. The whole variable domain, remainder taken from reference TRBV5-1 and TRBJ2-7, is KAGVTQTPRYLIKTRGQQVTLSCSPISGHRSVSWYQQTPGQGLQFLFEYFSETQRNKGNFPGRFSGRQFSNSRSEMNVSTLELGDSALYLCASSVGTSGSRSYEQYFGPGTRLTVT.

The chain couples TRBV27 to TRBJ1-2; D possibly corresponds to TRBD1 (5 bases). Per the germline V gene, CDR1 is MNHEY and CDR2 is SMNVEV (reference sequence). The CDR3 spans 15 residues. V was pared by 3 bases and J by 7 bases, with 18 bases between. CDR3 bases: TGTGCCAGCAGTTTCCAGGACACCCCTCGGGTTGGCTACACCTTC. Translation: CASSFQDTPRVGYTF.

The chain has TRBV10-3 and TRBJ2-3; 12 positions agree with TRBD1. Germline assignment: CDR1 ENHRY and CDR2 SYGVKD. The V segment lost 6 bases and the J segment 2 bases; nucleotides outside the gene matches: 3. CDR3 length equals 15 residues. CDR3 in DNA: TGTGCCATCAGGGGGACAGGGGGCGACACAGATACGCAGTATTTT. Its protein is CAIRGTGGDTDTQYF.

The rearrangement links TRBV3-1 (or the pseudogene TRBV3-2) to TRBJ1-4; D is perhaps TRBD1 (5 bases). V was cut by 1 base and J by 5 bases, with 11 bases left in between. Germline assignment: CDR1 LGHDT and CDR2 YNNKEL (reference sequence). This CDR3 region has 15 residues. CDR3 DNA sequence: TGTGCCAGCAGCCAAGTCCAGGGTTTAAATGAAAAACTGTTTTTT. Its translation: CASSQVQGLNEKLFF.

The rearrangement uses TRBV18 and TRBJ1-4; 7 bases are shared with TRBD1. Germline CDR1 and CDR2: KGHSH and LQKENI. The CDR3 loop spans 17 amino acids. V gave up 2 bases and J gave up 0 bases; unmatched junction bases: 6. CDR3: CASSPNGQAATNEKLFF. In nucleotides, the CDR3 is TGTGCCAGCTCACCAAACGGACAGGCTGCAACTAATGAAAAACTGTTTTTT.

This clone showed up just a few times. The V call is TRBV19, the J call TRBJ2-2; 10 bases line up with TRBD2. V lost 5 bases and J lost 3; bases outside the gene matches: 3. The CDR3 covers 15 residues. Germline CDR1 LNHDA, CDR2 SQIVND (reference sequence). The CDR3 is CASSRAGGYTGELFF. CDR3 in DNA: TGTGCCAGTAGTCGAGCGGGAGGGTACACCGGGGAGCTGTTTTTT.

J is TRBJ2-5 and V is TRBV12-5; no reliable D call. The CDR3 is made up of 16 amino acids. In germline, CDR1 is LGHNT, CDR2 FRNRAP. The ends were cut back, 6 bases at V and 1 base at J, with 18 bases in the middle. DNA for the CDR3: TGTGCTAGTGGGTCCTTTCGTGGCAGTTCCCAAGAGACCCAGTACTTC. Its translation is CASGSFRGSSQETQYF.

The chain links TRBV7-2 to TRBJ1-1; D is possibly TRBD1 (6 bases). The CDR3 runs to 15 residues. The V gene's germline CDR1 is SGHTA and CDR2 FQGNSA. The germline V and J ends were trimmed by 8 bases and 6 bases, with 22 bases remaining between them. CDR3 region: CASGKGVRVHPEAFF. For the CDR3, the DNA is TGTGCCAGCGGGAAGGGGGTTAGAGTTCATCCTGAAGCTTTCTTT. The full variable domain, rest sourced from reference TRBV7-2 and TRBJ1-1, is GAGVSQSPSNKVTEKGKDVELRCDPISGHTALYWYRQSLGQGLEFLIYFQGNSAPDKSGLPSDRFSAERTGGSVSTLTIQRTQQEDSAVYLCASGKGVRVHPEAFFGQGTRLTVV.

This chain connects TRBV4-2 to TRBJ2-3; D is uncertain. Looked up from germline, CDR1 is LGHNA and CDR2 is YNFKEQ. The V and J ends lost 0 bases and 2 bases respectively, with 9 bases between them. The CDR3 has 15 amino acids. CDR3 DNA sequence: TGTGCCAGCAGCCAAGAGTGGCGGTTCACAGATACGCAGTATTTT. It yields the protein CASSQEWRFTDTQYF.

This clone was seen once. The V gene is TRBV6-5, the J gene TRBJ1-1, with D possibly being TRBD1 (5 bases). Germline V gene data show CDR1 as MNHEY and CDR2 as SVGAGI. The CDR3 runs to 14 residues. Trimming removed 2 bases from V and 2 bases from J, with 9 bases in between. This chain's CDR3 is CASSYGGDNTEAFF. CDR3 nucleotide sequence: TGTGCCAGCAGTTACGGGGGAGATAACACTGAAGCTTTCTTT.

The chain links TRBV7-3 to TRBJ1-2, with a tentative D call TRBD1 (6 bases). The CDR3 contains 15 residues. The ends were cut back, 2 bases at V and 6 bases at J, with 16 bases in the middle. The germline V gene encodes CDR1 SGHTA and CDR2 FQGTGA. The CDR3 nucleotides read TGTGCCAGCAGCTTATTGGGTCGGGACATCAATGGCTACACCTTC. Translation gives CASSLLGRDINGYTF.

This sequence joins TRBV2 and TRBJ2-1, with D unclear. The V end was cut by 1 base, the J end by 4 bases, with 11 bases between. Looked up from germline, CDR1 is SNHLY and CDR2 is FYNNEI. The CDR3 is made up of 15 amino acids. Here the CDR3 DNA reads TGTGCCAGCAGTGAAGACGGCGCAAAATACAATGAGCAGTTCTTC. This gives the protein CASSEDGAKYNEQFF.

This clone came up a few times. V and J are TRBV27 and TRBJ1-5; no definite D call. Germline V gene sequence: CDR1 MNHEY, CDR2 SMNVEV (reference sequence). The germline V and J ends were trimmed by 2 bases and 6 bases, with 8 bases remaining between them. There are 13 residues in the CDR3. CDR3 sequence (DNA): TGTGCCAGCAGTTTAGGCGAGGGTCAGCCCCAGCATTTT. This codes for CASSLGEGQPQHF.

The rearrangement joins TRBV13 to TRBJ2-7; D remains ambiguous. Germline values: CDR1 PRHDT, CDR2 FYEKMQ (reference sequence). Between the trimmed V and J ends, which lost 3 bases and 4 bases, there was a span of 13 bases. The CDR3 runs to 14 residues. The CDR3 DNA reads TGTGCCAGCAGCTTCCCCTCCGAAAATTACGAGCAGTACTTC. Translating it yields CASSFPSENYEQYF.

This clone was observed a single time. This chain connects TRBV20-1 to TRBJ2-3, with D maybe TRBD1 (7 bases). Trimming left V 3 bases short and J 4 bases short, with 14 bases between. CDR3 size: 14 residues. Germline assignment: CDR1 DFQATT and CDR2 SNEGSKA (reference sequence). The CDR3 nucleotides are TGCAGTGCTAGTCGGCAGGGGGGCGCAGATACGCAGTATTTT. Residues: CSASRQGGADTQYF.

This sequence joins TRBV3-1 (or the pseudogene TRBV3-2) and TRBJ2-3; the match to TRBD2 covers 11 bases. CDR1 is LGHDT and CDR2 is YNNKEL in the germline V gene (reference sequence). V lost 0 bases to trimming and J lost 4 bases; unmatched junction nucleotides: 6. The CDR3 is 17 residues long. The CDR3 region is CASSQDWASGRSDTQYF. DNA for the CDR3: TGTGCCAGCAGCCAAGATTGGGCTAGCGGGAGGTCAGATACGCAGTATTTT.

The V and J genes are TRBV6-1 and TRBJ2-7; tentatively, D is TRBD1 (6 bases). The germline V gene encodes CDR1 MNHNS and CDR2 SASEGT. CDR3 length equals 15 residues. V was trimmed by 3 bases and J by 0 bases, leaving 12 bases between them. The CDR3 reads CASSDRGRSSYEQYF. CDR3 coding DNA: TGTGCCAGCAGTGACAGGGGCCGTAGCTCCTACGAGCAGTACTTC.

V is TRBV2 and J is TRBJ1-4; D ambiguous. V was cut by 11 bases and J by 4 bases, with 14 bases left in between. Germline assignment: CDR1 SNHLY and CDR2 FYNNEI. The length of the CDR3 is 13 residues. In DNA form, the CDR3 reads TGTGCCGGCCGACAAGCTATTAATGAAAAACTGTTTTTT. Protein sequence: CAGRQAINEKLFF.

The chain combines TRBV18 with TRBJ2-3; the D gene is possibly TRBD1 (6 bases). Per the germline V gene, CDR1 is KGHSH and CDR2 is LQKENI. Deletions cut 6 bases from V and 2 bases from J, with 15 bases between. This CDR3 is built from 15 residues. CDR3: CASSRPGHFTDTQYF. The CDR3 DNA reads as TGTGCCAGCTCCCGACCGGGACACTTCACAGATACGCAGTATTTT.

Regarding this clone: This CDR3 is also generated by other DNA sequences in the sample. This chain links TRBV18 with TRBJ2-3; D is ambiguous. V gave up 6 bases and J gave up 3 bases, with 7 bases separating them. The germline V gene encodes CDR1 KGHSH and CDR2 LQKENI. There are 12 residues in the CDR3. DNA for the CDR3: TGTGCCAGCTCCCCGCGTACAGATACGCAGTATTTT. Amino acids: CASSPRTDTQYF.

V gene TRBV27 combines with J gene TRBJ2-7; a possible D gene is TRBD1 (6 bases). V was shortened by 6 bases and J by 4 bases, with 13 bases between the two germline ends. Per germline, CDR1 MNHEY and CDR2 SMNVEV (reference sequence). This CDR3 has 13 residues. CDR3 amino acids: CASRGLTGYEQYF. Written as DNA, the CDR3 is TGTGCCAGCAGGGGTCTTACAGGGTACGAGCAGTACTTC.

V gene TRBV18 combines with J gene TRBJ1-3; D gene ambiguous. The V gene lost 5 bases and the J gene lost 6 bases, with 17 bases spanning the gap. The germline V gene has CDR1 KGHSH and CDR2 LQKENI. The CDR3 length is 15 residues. CDR3 bases: TGTGCCAGCTCATCAAACCCGGTACGGGAAAACACCATATATTTT. Protein sequence: CASSSNPVRENTIYF.

This clone was counted a few times. The chain has TRBV10-1 and TRBJ1-2; a weak D match, TRBD1 (5 bases). CDR1 and CDR2 (germline): WNHNN, SYGVQD (reference sequence). V gave up 6 bases and J gave up 6 bases, with 23 bases separating them. This CDR3 is 16 amino acids long. For the CDR3, the DNA is TGCGCCAGCAGCGTCCCCTCAGATTCTCTGGGGGATGGCTACACCTTC. It codes for CASSVPSDSLGDGYTF.